This TCR beta chain originates from a study of blood T cells in healthy people across ages. Study results and limitations: Fewer expanded clones and more diversity marked long-lived versus aged donors. TCR beta diversity was tightly associated with the proportion of naive T cells.

Together with a sample-barcoded 5' primer, a J-beta primer mix was included in a second PCR lasting roughly 6 to 12 cycles. MiXCR, applied by TCRdb to the 5' RACE reads, yields one record per CDR3 protein. The sample has 1.5 million to 2 million distinct CDR3 sequences, about 30% seen once. Concerning this clonotype: Its specificity is unknown.

Per the germline V gene, CDR1 is SNHLY and CDR2 is FYNNEI. Trimming stripped 2 bases from V and 8 bases from J, with 9 bases between. This CDR3 has 12 amino acids. The sequencing input was blood. The chain links TRBV2 to TRBJ1-1; D gene unclear. The receptor comes from a woman aged 25 to 45 in good health. CDR3 protein: CASSEIGVEAFF. CDR3 bases: TGTGCCAGCAGTGAAATCGGGGTAGAAGCTTTCTTT.